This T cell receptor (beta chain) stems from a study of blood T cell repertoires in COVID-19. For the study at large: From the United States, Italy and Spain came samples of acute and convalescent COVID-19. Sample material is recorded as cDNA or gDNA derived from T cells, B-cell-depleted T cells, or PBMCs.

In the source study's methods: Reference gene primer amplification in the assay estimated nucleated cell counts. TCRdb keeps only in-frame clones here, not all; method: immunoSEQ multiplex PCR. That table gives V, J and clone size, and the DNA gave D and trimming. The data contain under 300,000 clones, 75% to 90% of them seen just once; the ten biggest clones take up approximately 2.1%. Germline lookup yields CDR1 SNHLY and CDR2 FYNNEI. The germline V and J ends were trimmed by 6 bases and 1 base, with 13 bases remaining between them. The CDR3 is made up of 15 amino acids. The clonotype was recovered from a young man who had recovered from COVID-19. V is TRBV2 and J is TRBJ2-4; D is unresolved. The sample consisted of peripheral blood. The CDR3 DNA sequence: TGTGCCAGCAGCCCTGTCGGTTGGGCCAAAAACATTCAGTACTTC. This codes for CASSPVGWAKNIQYF. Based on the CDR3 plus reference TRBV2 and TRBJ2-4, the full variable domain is EPEVTQTPSHQVTQMGQEVILRCVPISNHLYFYWYRQILGQKVEFLVSFYNNEISEKSEIFDDQFSVERPDGSNFTLKIRSTKLEDSAMYFCASSPVGWAKNIQYFGAGTRLSVL.